These T cell receptor beta chains were read from a single sample in a study of cytomegalovirus exposure and HLA in healthy donors. TCRdb keeps only in-frame clones here, not all; method: immunoSEQ multiplex PCR. The repertoire holds approximately 160,000 clones, 65% to 70% seen once, with 4% to 5.5% in the top ten. Sequencing input: PBMCs. These receptors were collected from a woman younger than 35 in good health and CMV-seropositive. The CDR3 runs from the conserved cysteine through the conserved F or W. The order of the fields is J gene, V gene, CDR3 protein.

j_call: TRBJ2-1
v_call: TRBV25-1
cdr3_aa: CASSTTSGVFNEQFF

j_call: TRBJ2-3
v_call: TRBV2
cdr3_aa: CASSDLDRGGTDTQYF

j_call: TRBJ1-4
v_call: TRBV25-1
cdr3_aa: CASSDSGTVGEKLFF

j_call: TRBJ2-7
v_call: TRBV2
cdr3_aa: CAGGALYGQYF

j_call: TRBJ2-5
v_call: TRBV21-1
cdr3_aa: CASSKVQGTETQYF

j_call: TRBJ1-5
v_call: TRBV5-8
cdr3_aa: CASSLAQGIRNQPQHF

j_call: TRBJ2-3
v_call: TRBV5-1
cdr3_aa: CASSLSAGGGTDTQYF

j_call: TRBJ2-5
v_call: TRBV19
cdr3_aa: CASSMKQGAGPETQYF

j_call: TRBJ1-4
v_call: TRBV4-1
cdr3_aa: CASRLDRVDEKLFF

j_call: TRBJ2-7
v_call: TRBV7-9
cdr3_aa: CASSLDIGQGAYEQYF

j_call: TRBJ2-1
v_call: TRBV28
cdr3_aa: CASSSIYNEQFF

j_call: TRBJ2-5
v_call: TRBV29-1
cdr3_aa: CSVYLLGGTQYF

j_call: TRBJ1-4
v_call: TRBV6-5
cdr3_aa: CASSYREGNEKLFF

j_call: TRBJ2-1
v_call: TRBV7-9
cdr3_aa: CASSLASDSRTFF

j_call: TRBJ1-3
v_call: TRBV7-2
cdr3_aa: CASSSPSGAGNTIYF

j_call: TRBJ1-3
v_call: TRBV4-3
cdr3_aa: CASSQDWDNSGNTIYF

j_call: TRBJ2-7
v_call: TRBV27
cdr3_aa: CASSPGGRPSGQYF

j_call: TRBJ2-1
v_call: TRBV30
cdr3_aa: CAWSRGLAGDGRWEQFF

j_call: TRBJ1-4
v_call: TRBV4-3
cdr3_aa: CASGRWTNEKLFF

j_call: TRBJ1-5
v_call: TRBV30
cdr3_aa: CAWAAGGFQPQHF